What follows is one TCR beta chain and its context. Its antigen is unidentified. Amplified TCR beta CDR3 regions derived from RNA transcripts. The HTBI set primed first-round TCR CDR3 RT-PCR. TCRdb processed the multiplex PCR reads anew with MiXCR; each CDR3 protein has one entry. The sample gives hundreds of thousands of distinct CDR3 sequences, 45% of which show up once; less than 9.5% is in the top ten. This sample stems from a study of T cells in Graves' hyperthyroidism and ophthalmopathy. Whole-study findings and limits: In the blood, most expanded thyroid clonotypes above 0.001 appeared as well. The model foresaw ophthalmopathy a median roughly 6.6 months prior to onset.

Germline values: CDR1 MNHNS, CDR2 SASEGT. The V gene end was trimmed by 7 bases and the J gene end by 3 bases; junction bases not matched to a gene: 6. This CDR3 spans 14 amino acids. The source is an adult man with Graves' disease, either hyperthyroidism or ophthalmopathy (not recorded which). The sequenced material came from peripheral blood or thyroid tissue (not recorded which). The chain links TRBV6-1 to TRBJ2-7, with TRBD2 matching over 10 bases. This CDR3 is CASTSGGGYYEQYF. CDR3 nucleotide sequence: TGTGCCAGCACGAGCGGGGGGGGATACTACGAGCAGTACTTC.